This T cell receptor (beta chain) was sequenced for a study of blood T cell repertoires in COVID-19. Overall study: The United States, Italy and Spain provided the acute and convalescent COVID-19 samples.

Profiled with immunoSEQ multiplex PCR; TCRdb holds only in-frame clones, not every one. The data show around 200,000 clones, just under 90% seen once. The ends lost 0 bases at V and 3 bases at J; junction bases unmatched: 3. In germline, CDR1 is SGHAT, CDR2 FQNNGV. CDR3 length: 15 amino acids. Sample: peripheral blood. The V and J genes are TRBV11-2 and TRBJ2-3, with 7 bases that match TRBD2. This sequence was found in a man aged 55 to 70 who had recovered from COVID-19. In nucleotides, the CDR3 is TGTGCCAGCAGCTTAGACGCAGCGGGGACAGATACGCAGTATTTT. Translating it yields CASSLDAAGTDTQYF.